Presented here are 21 T cell receptor beta chains from one specimen sequenced in a study of T-cell reconstitution after alpha-beta-depleted transplantation in children. Unique molecular identifiers were built into the TCRbeta library. Via MiXCR, TCRdb re-called the PCR reads, giving one row per CDR3 protein. The table shows over 550,000 distinct CDR3 sequences, with about 11% occurring only once. Sequences were derived from PBMCs from the stem cell graft donor, sampled from the stem cell graft. These receptor sequences come from a human donor who donated a stem cell graft to a child with acute myeloid leukemia.

This clonotype was observed many times. V is TRBV7-9 and J is TRBJ2-1; 10 bases agree with TRBD2. The ends lost 11 bases at V and 6 bases at J; junction bases unmatched: 7. This CDR3 is built from 13 residues. The germline V gene has CDR1 SEHNR and CDR2 FQNEAQ (reference sequence). CDR3 protein: CAARTSGLNEQFF. The CDR3 region has the DNA TGTGCCGCCCGGACTAGCGGACTCAATGAGCAGTTCTTC.

The V call is TRBV30, the J call TRBJ1-2; D unresolved. The CDR3 is 13 residues long. V lost 7 bases and J 3 bases, leaving 15 bases between the germline ends. Germline-derived CDR1 and CDR2 are GTSNPN and SVGIG (reference sequence). CDR3 in amino acids: CAYKDGSYYGYTF. Here the CDR3 DNA reads TGTGCCTACAAAGACGGAAGTTACTATGGCTACACCTTC.

This clonotype was observed many times. The rearrangement links TRBV9 to TRBJ2-5; D might be TRBD1 (5 bases). Per the germline V gene, CDR1 is SGDLS and CDR2 is YYNGEE. The CDR3 is made up of 15 amino acids. Trimming pared 0 bases from V and 5 bases from J, leaving 14 bases between. The CDR3 loop reads CASSVAHRYTETQYF. The CDR3 bases are TGTGCCAGCAGCGTAGCTCACAGGTATACGGAGACCCAGTACTTC.

This clonotype was counted only a few times. The CDR3: CSVVSPYEQYF. DNA of the CDR3: TGCAGCGTTGTCAGTCCCTACGAGCAGTACTTC. The genes are TRBV29-1 and TRBJ2-7; D call uncertain. This CDR3 has 11 amino acids. Trimming stripped 4 bases from V and 2 bases from J, with 6 bases between. The germline V gene encodes CDR1 SQVTM and CDR2 ANQGSEA.

This clonotype was detected ten times or more. The CDR3 loop is CASSGGGPGANVLTF. The CDR3 coding sequence is TGTGCCAGCAGCGGAGGGGGCCCTGGGGCCAACGTCCTGACTTTC. This rearrangement joins TRBV7-2 to TRBJ2-6; possibly TRBD1 for D (7 bases). CDR1 is SGHTA, CDR2 FQGNSA, per germline. The CDR3 has 15 amino acids. Trimming stripped 5 bases from V and 2 bases from J, with 10 bases between.

The chain links TRBV20-1 to TRBJ2-3, with TRBD2 as a possible D gene (7 bases). Trimming shortened V by 5 bases and J by 2 bases, and 11 bases separated the two germline ends. This CDR3 contains 13 residues. Germline V gene lookup returns CDR1 DFQATT and CDR2 SNEGSKA (reference sequence). CDR3 sequence: CSAQRDNTDTQYF. CDR3 in DNA: TGCAGTGCTCAGCGGGACAACACAGATACGCAGTATTTT.

This clonotype was counted only a few times. The chain has TRBV7-2 and TRBJ2-7, with 12 bases lining up with TRBD1. The CDR3 has 16 amino acids. V was clipped by 3 bases and J by 4 bases; unmatched bases: 7. Germline V CDR1 and CDR2: SGHTA, FQGNSA. The CDR3 reads CASSFRWGQGAYEQYF. CDR3 nucleotides: TGTGCCAGCAGCTTCCGGTGGGGACAGGGGGCGTACGAGCAGTACTTC.

The chain recombines TRBV24-1 with TRBJ2-1; 10 positions match TRBD2. The J segment lost 4 bases and the V segment lost 5 bases, leaving 7 bases of the junction unmatched. CDR1 is KGHDR and CDR2 is SFDVKD in the germline V gene. The CDR3 runs 16 residues. CDR3: CATSGIAGGPYNEQFF. For the CDR3, the DNA is TGTGCCACCAGTGGCATAGCGGGAGGCCCTTACAATGAGCAGTTCTTC.

The chain carries TRBV11-2 and TRBJ2-7, with no clear D. CDR1 and CDR2 from the germline V gene are SGHAT and FQNNGV. V lost 0 bases, J lost 2 bases, and 14 bases lay in between. The CDR3 totals 16 residues. The DNA for the CDR3 is TGTGCCAGCAGCTTAGATCACGTGACGTCTGCCTACGAGCAGTACTTC. As protein: CASSLDHVTSAYEQYF.

The chain carries TRBV18 and TRBJ2-6; TRBD1 matches at 9 bases. This CDR3 is built from 19 residues. V was pared by 3 bases and J by 0 bases, with 9 bases of the junction left unmatched. The germline CDR1 and CDR2 sequences are KGHSH and LQKENI. The CDR3 nucleotides are TGTGCCAGCTCACCCGTACAGGGGGCATTAGTCTCTGGGGCCAACGTCCTGACTTTC. As protein: CASSPVQGALVSGANVLTF.

This clonotype was seen a few times. The chain employs TRBV27 and TRBJ2-3; 7 bases are shared with TRBD1. This CDR3 has 15 residues. Germline CDR1 reads MNHEY; CDR2 reads SMNVEV (reference sequence). With 4 bases clipped from V and 1 base from J, the junction kept 5 bases outside the gene matches. The CDR3 DNA follows: TGTGCCAGCAGTTCGACAGGGCGAGGCACAGATACGCAGTATTTT. The encoded protein is CASSSTGRGTDTQYF.

The chain is built from TRBV11-1 and TRBJ2-1, with 9 nucleotides matching TRBD1. The J segment lost 6 bases and the V segment lost 5 bases, leaving 8 bases of the junction unmatched. CDR3 length: 15 residues. CDR1 SGHAT and CDR2 FQDESV come from the germline V gene (reference sequence). CDR3: CASSDRTGDFNEQFF. The CDR3, as DNA: TGTGCCAGCAGCGACAGGACAGGGGACTTCAATGAGCAGTTCTTC.

This clonotype was observed many times. CDR3 sequence reads: CATGQGPTGELFF. CDR3 bases: TGTGCCACCGGACAGGGTCCCACCGGGGAGCTGTTTTTT. The V and J genes are TRBV10-3 and TRBJ2-2; 8 nucleotides align to TRBD1. V shed 10 bases and J 4 bases; nucleotides not matched to a gene: 5. The germline V gene encodes CDR1 ENHRY and CDR2 SYGVKD. CDR3 size: 13 residues.

The chain has TRBV6-4 and TRBJ1-1; 7 nucleotides line up with TRBD1. Germline trimming cut 6 bases from V and 3 bases from J; bases unmatched to any gene: 7. The CDR3 length is 14 residues. Germline CDR1 is MRHNA and CDR2 is SNTAGT. CDR3 sequence reads: CASSKYRGDTEAFF. DNA for the CDR3: TGTGCCAGCAGCAAATACAGGGGAGACACTGAAGCTTTCTTT.

This chain connects TRBV6-5 to TRBJ2-3; 10 positions match TRBD2. The CDR3 loop spans 19 amino acids. Germline CDR1 is MNHEY and CDR2 is SVGAGI. V shed 2 bases and J 5 bases; nucleotides not matched to a gene: 16. CDR3 DNA sequence: TGTGCCAGCAGTTACGCCCTGCTAGCGGGAGCGGATACTGAAGATACGCAGTATTTT. Its protein product is CASSYALLAGADTEDTQYF.

The chain combines TRBV5-1 with TRBJ2-1; D is unresolved. Germline CDR1 and CDR2: SGHRS and YFSETQ. V was pared by 2 bases and J by 3 bases, with 9 bases between. The CDR3 contains 14 residues. The CDR3 protein is CASSLNPVYNEQFF. CDR3 DNA sequence: TGCGCCAGCAGCTTAAACCCCGTCTACAATGAGCAGTTCTTC.

There are a few counts of this clonotype. The chain employs TRBV20-1 and TRBJ2-7; D remains unclear. Looked up from germline, CDR1 is DFQATT and CDR2 is SNEGSKA (reference sequence). The V end was cut by 4 bases, the J end by 3 bases, with 13 bases between. The CDR3 has 13 residues. Here the CDR3 reads CSATPGLLYEQYF. The CDR3, as DNA: TGCAGTGCTACCCCGGGTCTCCTCTACGAGCAGTACTTC.

This clonotype was counted ten times or more. The chain recombines TRBV18 with TRBJ2-3; 7 bases align to TRBD2. Germline-derived CDR1 and CDR2 are KGHSH and LQKENI. The ends lost 0 bases at V and 3 bases at J; junction bases unmatched: 3. This CDR3 spans 15 amino acids. The CDR3 coding sequence is TGTGCCAGCTCACCACCGGGACTAAGGACAGATACGCAGTATTTT. This gives the protein CASSPPGLRTDTQYF.

CDR3 sequence reads: CASSRQLPGYGYTF. DNA for the CDR3: TGTGCCAGCAGCCGACAACTCCCCGGTTATGGCTACACCTTC. The chain uses TRBV6-1 and TRBJ1-2; D unclear. The V end lost 6 bases, the J end lost 5 bases, and 16 bases lay between the germline ends. Germline lookup yields CDR1 MNHNS and CDR2 SASEGT. The CDR3 covers 14 residues.

This clonotype turned up a few times. The chain employs TRBV7-9 and TRBJ1-2; 9 nucleotides agree with TRBD1. Germline values: CDR1 SEHNR, CDR2 FQNEAQ (reference sequence). Losses at the gene ends were 5 bases for V and 7 bases for J; bases not matched to a gene: 5. The CDR3 loop spans 13 amino acids. This CDR3 is CASSQGTGFGYTF. CDR3 coding DNA: TGTGCCAGCAGCCAAGGGACAGGGTTTGGCTACACCTTC.

The CDR3: CASSLTIELDTQYF. The CDR3 nucleotides read TGTGCCAGCAGCCTTACCATTGAGCTAGATACGCAGTATTTT. The V call is TRBV7-9, the J call TRBJ2-3; D is uncertain. V was clipped by 5 bases and J by 5 bases, with 14 bases between them. The CDR3 runs to 14 residues. The germline gives CDR1 SEHNR, CDR2 FQNEAQ (reference sequence).